The next 26 T cell receptor beta chains were all read from a single sample in a study of cytomegalovirus exposure and HLA in healthy donors (dated by TCRdb to 2016 to 2017). The library was built by means of the immunoSEQ multiplex PCR assay. The multiplex PCR relied on a mix of 60 forward primers for TCR Vbeta segments and 13 reverse primers for TCR Jbeta segments. Drawn from immuneACCESS, this table holds only the in-frame rearrangements with V and J called that TCRdb kept. Clones are partly lost; checked studies trace under half to an unresolved V gene and leave the rest unexplained. The sample's table covers 220,000 or so clones. 0.9% to 1.4% of the sample rests with the top ten. The sequenced sample consisted of PBMCs. The source of these receptors is a girl aged 2-10 years in good health and CMV-seropositive.

This chain links TRBV6-5 with TRBJ1-2; 7 nucleotides match TRBD1. Germline V gene data show CDR1 as MNHEY and CDR2 as SVGAGI. Trimming at V came to 5 bases and at J to 6 bases, leaving 12 bases not matched to a gene. This CDR3 spans 15 amino acids. The DNA for the CDR3 is TGTGCCAGCAGTAGAAGGACAGGATTCCTGGATGGCTACACCTTC. Amino acid sequence: CASSRRTGFLDGYTF.

The rearrangement joins TRBV28 to TRBJ2-7; 9 positions match TRBD2. CDR3 length equals 15 residues. From germline, CDR1 is MDHEN and CDR2 SYDVKM. Losses at the gene ends were 6 bases for V and 1 base for J; bases not matched to a gene: 7. DNA of the CDR3: TGTGCCAGCAGACGAGGGCGGGAGGGTTCCTACGAGCAGTACTTC. This sequence encodes CASRRGREGSYEQYF.

As concerns this clone: The junction does not match germline at one end; this may be a read error. V and J are TRBV7-6 and TRBJ1-6; a weak D match, TRBD1 (6 bases). Germline CDR1 and CDR2: SGHVS and FNYEAQ. CDR3 length: 12 amino acids. The CDR3: CASSLGKGALHF. The CDR3 region has the DNA TGTGCCAGCAGTTTAGGCAAGGGGGCCCTCCACTTT. Supplemented by reference TRBV7-6 and TRBJ1-6, the full variable domain reads GAGVSQSPRYKVTKRGQDVALRCDPISGHVSLYWYRQALGQGPEFLTYFNYEAQQDKSGLPNDRFSAERPEGSISTLTIQRTEQRDSAMYRCASSLGKGALHFGNGTRLTVT.

As regards this clone: The same CDR3 is also encoded by other DNA sequences in this sample. The rearrangement uses TRBV5-1 and TRBJ2-3; no clear D. Trimming removed 4 bases at V and 3 bases at J, with 3 bases between. CDR1 and CDR2 (germline): SGHRS, YFSETQ. The CDR3 consists of 11 residues. CDR3 sequence: CASSLTDTQYF. CDR3 bases: TGCGCCAGCAGCCTGACAGATACGCAGTATTTT.

The chain carries TRBV6-5 and TRBJ1-3, with D possibly matching TRBD1 (6 bases). Per germline, CDR1 MNHEY and CDR2 SVGAGI. The V end lost 4 bases, the J end lost 0 bases, and 10 bases lay between the germline ends. The CDR3 extends over 15 amino acids. CDR3 amino acids: CASSLDSFSGNTIYF. The CDR3, as DNA: TGTGCCAGCAGTTTGGACAGCTTCTCTGGAAACACCATATATTTT.

V and J are TRBV28 and TRBJ1-1; D remains ambiguous. CDR3 length: 13 amino acids. The V gene lost 3 bases and the J gene lost 3 bases, with 8 bases spanning the gap. CDR1 is MDHEN, CDR2 SYDVKM, per germline. The CDR3 nucleotides are TGTGCCAGCAGTTTTGGCGGGGACACTGAAGCTTTCTTT. Its translation: CASSFGGDTEAFF. The full variable domain, in which reference TRBV28 and TRBJ1-1 provide the parts outside the CDR3, is DVKVTQSSRYLVKRTGEKVFLECVQDMDHENMFWYRQDPGLGLRLIYFSYDVKMKEKGDIPEGYSVSREKKERFSLILESASTNQTSMYLCASSFGGDTEAFFGQGTRLTVV.

This chain uses TRBV6-4 with TRBJ1-1; tentative D call: TRBD1 (5 bases). V lost 3 bases and J lost 11, with 16 bases in between. CDR3 size: 13 residues. CDR1 and CDR2 from the germline V gene are MRHNA and SNTAGT. In nucleotides, the CDR3 is TGTGCCAGCAGTGAAGAGTCGGCAGGGTCGGCTTTCTTT. Translating gives CASSEESAGSAFF.

The chain combines TRBV29-1 with TRBJ1-5; 8 bases are shared with TRBD1. Germline trimming cut 4 bases from V and 5 bases from J; bases unmatched to any gene: 4. The CDR3 has 13 residues. CDR1 and CDR2 (germline): SQVTM, ANQGSEA. The CDR3 region has the DNA TGCAGCGTTGCGGGACAGGTGGATCAGCCCCAGCATTTT. It codes for CSVAGQVDQPQHF.

J is TRBJ2-1 and V is TRBV10-1; 10 bases map to TRBD2. The CDR3 loop spans 16 amino acids. The germline V gene has CDR1 WNHNN and CDR2 SYGVQD (reference sequence). Losses at the gene ends were 4 bases for V and 0 bases for J; bases not matched to a gene: 3. The CDR3: CASSGLAGGSYNEQFF. For the CDR3, the DNA is TGCGCCAGCAGTGGACTAGCGGGTGGCTCCTACAATGAGCAGTTCTTC.

V usage is TRBV4-1 and J usage is TRBJ1-6; the D is unclear. V was pared by 0 bases and J by 0 bases, with 6 bases between. Germline values: CDR1 MGHRA, CDR2 YSYEKL. The length of the CDR3 is 16 residues. CDR3 loop: CASSQDMSSYNSPLHF. CDR3 DNA sequence: TGCGCCAGCAGCCAAGATATGAGCTCCTATAATTCACCCCTCCACTTT.

V gene TRBV5-1 combines with J gene TRBJ1-2; 8 bases agree with TRBD1. With 3 bases clipped from V and 5 bases from J, the junction kept 6 bases outside the gene matches. The CDR3 is made up of 14 amino acids. Germline V gene lookup returns CDR1 SGHRS and CDR2 YFSETQ. This chain's CDR3 is CASSSGQADYGYTF. In nucleotides, the CDR3 is TGCGCCAGCAGCTCGGGACAGGCCGATTATGGCTACACCTTC. The full variable domain, completed using reference TRBV5-1 and TRBJ1-2, is KAGVTQTPRYLIKTRGQQVTLSCSPISGHRSVSWYQQTPGQGLQFLFEYFSETQRNKGNFPGRFSGRQFSNSRSEMNVSTLELGDSALYLCASSSGQADYGYTFGSGTRLTVV.

This chain joins TRBV27 and TRBJ1-5; D unclear. The germline V gene has CDR1 MNHEY and CDR2 SMNVEV (reference sequence). Trimming took off 6 bases at V and 1 base at J, with 10 bases between the two ends. CDR3 size: 14 residues. CDR3 DNA sequence: TGTGCCAGCAGCTACGACGGGAGCAATCAGCCCCAGCATTTT. Encoded protein: CASSYDGSNQPQHF.

The rearrangement joins TRBV19 to TRBJ2-2, with D possibly TRBD1 on 6 matching bases. Germline V CDR1 and CDR2: LNHDA, SQIVND (reference sequence). CDR3 length: 12 residues. V lost 10 bases and J lost 6, with 12 bases in between. DNA of the CDR3: TGTGCCACCAAAAACAGGGCCGGGGAGCTGTTTTTT. Translating it yields CATKNRAGELFF.

The genes are TRBV28 and TRBJ1-1, with D possibly matching TRBD1 (5 bases). Germline loops: CDR1 MDHEN, CDR2 SYDVKM. The CDR3 runs 14 residues. The germline V and J ends were trimmed by 8 bases and 4 bases, with 17 bases remaining between them. The CDR3: CASQGMSLSTEAFF. CDR3 bases: TGTGCCAGCCAGGGAATGTCTTTGTCCACTGAAGCTTTCTTT. Complete variable domain (other parts from reference TRBV28 and TRBJ1-1): DVKVTQSSRYLVKRTGEKVFLECVQDMDHENMFWYRQDPGLGLRLIYFSYDVKMKEKGDIPEGYSVSREKKERFSLILESASTNQTSMYLCASQGMSLSTEAFFGQGTRLTVV.

V is TRBV5-1 and J is TRBJ2-7; 10 bases line up with TRBD2. V shed 0 bases, J shed 2 bases, and the junction held 26 bases outside the gene matches. CDR1 SGHRS and CDR2 YFSETQ come from the germline V gene. The CDR3 totals 23 residues. CDR3 DNA: TGCGCCAGCAGCTTGGGCCTAGCGGGAGTCTCGGGGGACCTCTCGACTAGCACCTACGAGCAGTACTTC. Translating it yields CASSLGLAGVSGDLSTSTYEQYF.

The V gene is TRBV19, the J gene TRBJ2-2; D remains ambiguous. V gave up 2 bases and J gave up 3 bases, with 10 bases separating them. This CDR3 is built from 15 residues. The germline gives CDR1 LNHDA, CDR2 SQIVND (reference sequence). The CDR3 coding sequence is TGTGCCAGTAGTATAATGAGTTCCGACACCGGGGAGCTGTTTTTT. It codes for CASSIMSSDTGELFF.

This chain joins TRBV18 and TRBJ2-1; 10 nucleotides line up with TRBD2. With V trimmed by 3 bases and J by 5 bases, 13 bases remained unmatched. The CDR3 consists of 18 residues. CDR1 and CDR2 from the germline V gene are KGHSH and LQKENI. The CDR3 bases are TGTGCCAGCTCACCCCTTAGACTAGCGGGCCTTGTCAACAATGAGCAGTTCTTC. Residues: CASSPLRLAGLVNNEQFF.

The rearrangement links TRBV4-1 to TRBJ2-2; D is unresolved. Trimming took off 10 bases at V and 0 bases at J, with 6 bases between the two ends. Germline V CDR1 and CDR2: MGHRA, YSYEKL. The CDR3 sequence is 12 residues long. DNA of the CDR3: TGCGCCATCGGTCCGAACACCGGGGAGCTGTTTTTT. Translation gives CAIGPNTGELFF.

The chain uses TRBV29-1 and TRBJ1-2, with D perhaps matching TRBD1 (6 bases). The CDR3 loop spans 16 amino acids. Trimming left V 1 base short and J 1 base short, with 16 bases between. CDR1 and CDR2 from the germline V gene are SQVTM and ANQGSEA. The CDR3 is CSVEAPTDRRNYGYTF. The CDR3 DNA is TGCAGCGTTGAAGCTCCAACTGACAGGCGTAACTATGGCTACACCTTC.

The chain employs TRBV5-5 and TRBJ1-2, with 7 bases matching TRBD1. Germline CDR1 reads SGHKS; CDR2 reads YYEKEE (reference sequence). This CDR3 is built from 17 residues. The ends lost 4 bases at V and 6 bases at J; junction bases unmatched: 18. CDR3 coding DNA: TGTGCCAGCAGCCCCAAAGTAGGGGCGAGGGGGCTTGATGGCTACACCTTC. This translates into CASSPKVGARGLDGYTF. Full variable domain (missing parts from reference TRBV5-5 and TRBJ1-2): DAGVTQSPTHLIKTRGQQVTLRCSPISGHKSVSWYQQVLGQGPQFIFQYYEKEERGRGNFPDRFSARQFPNYSSELNVNALLLGDSALYLCASSPKVGARGLDGYTFGSGTRLTVV.

Details on this clone: An end of the junction does not agree with germline; a read error may underlie this. Other DNA sequences in this sample translate to the same CDR3. The chain combines TRBV28 with TRBJ2-3; D unresolved. Germline CDR1 MDHEN, CDR2 SYDVKM. The CDR3 runs to 14 residues. The CDR3 region has the DNA TGTGCCAGCAGTTTGATACAGTTCACAGATACGCAATATTTT. This codes for CASSLIQFTDTQYF.

The rearrangement links TRBV7-6 to TRBJ2-7, with TRBD1 matching 8 bases. This CDR3 has 13 residues. After removal of 5 bases from V and 4 bases from J, the junction contained 4 bases not matched to a gene. Germline V gives CDR1 SGHVS, CDR2 FNYEAQ. The CDR3 bases are TGTGCCAGCAGCCACCGGGACAGGTACGAGCAGTACTTC. Amino acid sequence: CASSHRDRYEQYF.

V is TRBV7-8 and J is TRBJ2-5; 9 bases map to TRBD1. CDR3 length: 15 residues. Trimming at V came to 5 bases and at J to 5 bases, leaving 9 bases not matched to a gene. In germline, CDR1 is SGHVS, CDR2 FQNEAQ. CDR3 protein: CASSPGTGNTETQYF. CDR3 coding DNA: TGTGCCAGCAGCCCGGGGACAGGGAATACGGAGACCCAGTACTTC.

The rearrangement joins TRBV5-1 to TRBJ1-4; no definite D call. The CDR3 is 13 amino acids. The germline gives CDR1 SGHRS, CDR2 YFSETQ. The V end lost 5 bases, the J end lost 4 bases, and 9 bases lay between the germline ends. CDR3 amino acids: CASRTQDNEKLFF. The CDR3 DNA follows: TGCGCCAGCAGAACGCAGGATAATGAAAAACTGTTTTTT.

The chain uses TRBV4-2 and TRBJ2-5; tentatively, D is TRBD2 (7 bases). CDR3 length: 15 residues. Trimming took 0 bases from V and 5 from J, leaving 13 bases between them. Germline V CDR1 and CDR2: LGHNA, YNFKEQ. CDR3 loop: CASSQEGAAGETQYF. The CDR3 nucleotides read TGTGCCAGCAGCCAAGAGGGGGCAGCGGGGGAGACCCAGTACTTC.

The chain is built from TRBV4-2 and TRBJ2-7; 9 positions match TRBD2. V shed 1 base and J 5 bases; nucleotides not matched to a gene: 9. This CDR3 has 16 residues. Germline CDR1 LGHNA, CDR2 YNFKEQ. CDR3 loop: CASSQAPGTSPHEQYF. For the CDR3, the DNA is TGTGCCAGCAGCCAAGCCCCCGGGACTAGCCCCCACGAGCAGTACTTC.